This TCR beta chain was recorded in a study of shared clonotypes between healthy human individuals. With regard to this clone: As yet, its antigen is unknown.

General study findings and limits: Compared with clonotypes that all four donors shared, non-shared clonotypes had lower generation probabilities.

The data were produced by immunoSEQ multiplex PCR, yet TCRdb's version contains in-frame clones alone and is incomplete. Altogether about 1 million clones are present, 78% being singletons, with the ten largest covering under 0.65%. The CDR3 length is 17 residues. V was shortened by 2 bases and J by 9 bases, with 26 bases between the two germline ends. CDR1 SQVTM and CDR2 ANQGSEA come from the germline V gene. The specimen sequenced was memory CD4+ T cells from PBMCs. Sample subset: CD45RA-negative fraction. This clonotype originated in a young man in good health. Some clones in this sample may be carry-over from other donors' samples. The chain joins TRBV29-1 to TRBJ2-1; D might be TRBD1 or TRBD2, each matching 5 bases. CDR3 amino acids: CSVETNTGQGVRIEQFF. In DNA, the CDR3 is TGCAGCGTTGAAACTAATACCGGGCAGGGAGTTCGTATTGAGCAGTTCTTC.